Listed below are T cell receptor beta chains from one sample, sequenced in a study of beta chain features in type 1 diabetes. TCRdb's table, derived via immunoSEQ multiplex PCR, lists solely in-frame clones and lacks some. The sample carries under 250,000 clones, around an eighth recorded once. The material sequenced was naive CD4+ T cells from blood. The receptors here all came from a woman between 35 and 50 years old in good health. CDR3s include the opening cysteine and the closing phenylalanine or tryptophan. The order of the fields is CDR3 DNA, CDR3 protein, CDR3 length, J gene, D gene, clone size, V gene. D genes are given only for firm matches. Expanded clones get a size class; other rows say once, few or many, or leave the size out.

CDR3 DNA: TGTGCCAGCAGCGACCGGGACAGGGAGACAGATACGCAGTATTTT
CDR3 protein: CASSDRDRETDTQYF
CDR3 length: 15
J gene: TRBJ2-3
D gene: TRBD1
clone size: -
V gene: TRBV7-8

CDR3 DNA: TGCGCCAGCAGCTTGGCCCCCGGGGGGACAGATACGCAGTATTTT
CDR3 protein: CASSLAPGGTDTQYF
CDR3 length: 15
J gene: TRBJ2-3
D gene: TRBD2
clone size: few
V gene: TRBV5-1

CDR3 DNA: TGTGCCAGCTGCACTGCGGGGGGGCCGGCCACCGGGGAGCTGTTTTTT
CDR3 protein: CASCTAGGPATGELFF
CDR3 length: 16
J gene: TRBJ2-2
D gene: TRBD2
clone size: few
V gene: TRBV5-6

CDR3 DNA: TGTGCCAGCAGTTTAGGAGCGGCGGGAGAGGGTAAAGCTTTCTTT
CDR3 protein: CASSLGAAGEGKAFF
CDR3 length: 15
J gene: TRBJ1-1
D gene: -
clone size: -
V gene: TRBV28

CDR3 DNA: TGTGCCAGTATGAGGGGGAGACTAGCCACAGATACGCAGTATTTT
CDR3 protein: CASMRGRLATDTQYF
CDR3 length: 15
J gene: TRBJ2-3
D gene: -
clone size: few
V gene: TRBV19

CDR3 DNA: TGTGCCAGCAGCCTTATGCTACAGGCTGAAGCTTTCTTT
CDR3 protein: CASSLMLQAEAFF
CDR3 length: 13
J gene: TRBJ1-1
D gene: -
clone size: -
V gene: TRBV7-2

CDR3 DNA: TGTGCCAGCAGTTACTCCGGCTCAGGGGTTAATGGCTACACCTTC
CDR3 protein: CASSYSGSGVNGYTF
CDR3 length: 15
J gene: TRBJ1-2
D gene: -
clone size: few
V gene: TRBV6-5

CDR3 DNA: TGCAGCGTCGCCGCAGGGAATTCCCACTATGGCTACACCTTC
CDR3 protein: CSVAAGNSHYGYTF
CDR3 length: 14
J gene: TRBJ1-2
D gene: -
clone size: -
V gene: TRBV29-1

CDR3 DNA: TGTGCCATCAGTGAGGACAGGGCGGGCATGAACACTGAAGCTTTCTTT
CDR3 protein: CAISEDRAGMNTEAFF
CDR3 length: 16
J gene: TRBJ1-1
D gene: TRBD1
clone size: few
V gene: TRBV6-1

CDR3 DNA: TGTGCCAGCAGTTTGGTTCCGTCGCAGTCGGGCTACACCTTC
CDR3 protein: CASSLVPSQSGYTF
CDR3 length: 14
J gene: TRBJ1-2
D gene: -
clone size: -
V gene: TRBV27

CDR3 DNA: TGTGCCAGCAGCTCCTCCCGAGTTTCCGGGGAGCTGTTTTTT
CDR3 protein: CASSSSRVSGELFF
CDR3 length: 14
J gene: TRBJ2-2
D gene: -
clone size: few
V gene: TRBV5-4

CDR3 DNA: TGTGCCAGCAGCCTCAGGGACAGGGACTATGGCTACACCTTC
CDR3 protein: CASSLRDRDYGYTF
CDR3 length: 14
J gene: TRBJ1-2
D gene: TRBD1
clone size: -
V gene: TRBV5-5

CDR3 DNA: TGTGCCAGCAGTTACCAAGCCGGTGGCTACACCTTC
CDR3 protein: CASSYQAGGYTF
CDR3 length: 12
J gene: TRBJ1-2
D gene: -
clone size: -
V gene: TRBV6-5

CDR3 DNA: TGTGCCAGCAGCTTGGGAGGGGAACAGGGCTACGAGCAGTACTTC
CDR3 protein: CASSLGGEQGYEQYF
CDR3 length: 15
J gene: TRBJ2-7
D gene: -
clone size: few
V gene: TRBV7-2

CDR3 DNA: TGTGCCAGCAGCCGACTTTGGGGCGACACTGAAGCTTTCTTT
CDR3 protein: CASSRLWGDTEAFF
CDR3 length: 14
J gene: TRBJ1-1
D gene: -
clone size: few
V gene: TRBV6-4